Shown below are 28 T cell receptor beta chains from a single sample sequenced in a study of T cells in women clearing cervical HPV infection. Only in-frame clones appear in the TCRdb table, and some are missing; sequencing was by immunoSEQ multiplex PCR. In all, the sample yields approximately 37,000 clones. Sequencing input: blood buffy coat. The source of these receptors is a woman aged 18 to 75 with a cervical HPV16 infection that either progressed to CIN3+ or cleared (not recorded which).

The CDR3 bases that were read are TGTGCCAGCAGCTTCGGGACAGGGGGCGGGTATGGC. The encoded protein is CASSFGTGGGYG. The whole CDR3 protein is CASSFGTGGGYGYTF. The rearrangement uses TRBV5-8 and TRBJ1-2; 12 positions match TRBD1. From the germline J gene comes the end of the CDR3, since the read stops 3 residues before it. The CDR3 length is 15 residues. CDR1 and CDR2 from the germline V gene are SGHTS and YDEGEE. The J segment lost 5 bases and the V segment lost 2 bases, leaving 4 bases of the junction unmatched.

In the case of this clone: The CDR3 end lies 3 residues beyond the end of the read and is filled in from the germline J gene. The chain carries TRBV19 and TRBJ2-1, with TRBD2 identical over 11 bases. After removal of 8 bases from V and 6 bases from J, the junction contained 3 bases not matched to a gene. CDR3 length: 13 residues. Germline V gene sequence: CDR1 LNHDA, CDR2 SQIVND (reference sequence). Incomplete CDR3 DNA: TGTGCCAGTCTAGCGGGAGGTCTCAATGAG. Translating gives CASLAGGLNE. The whole CDR3 sequence reads CASLAGGLNEQFF.

CDR3 sequence: CASGRGWSETQYF. CDR3 bases read: TGTGCCAGCGGGCGGGGATGGTCGGAGACC. The V call is TRBV2, the J call TRBJ2-5; possibly TRBD2 for D (6 bases). The sequenced fragment ends 3 residues before the CDR3 boundary, so the rest is inferred from the germline J gene. The germline CDR1 and CDR2 sequences are SNHLY and FYNNEI. The CDR3 consists of 13 residues. V was cut by 8 bases and J by 5 bases, with 15 bases left in between.

About this clone itself: The read halts 3 residues ahead of the CDR3 end, with the missing end drawn from the germline J gene. V and J are TRBV30 and TRBJ1-1, with D possibly being TRBD1 (6 bases). The V end lost 8 bases, the J end lost 1 base, and 14 bases lay between the germline ends. The germline V gene has CDR1 GTSNPN and CDR2 SVGIG (reference sequence). CDR3 length: 13 residues. The covered CDR3 bases are TGTGCCCTCGCCCAGGGGTGGAACACTGAA. Amino acids: CALAQGWNTE. In full, the CDR3 reads CALAQGWNTEAFF.

CDR3 residues: CASSQGQGGHEQYF. CDR3 DNA (partial): TGCGCCAGCAGCCAAGGACAGGGAGGTCACGAG. The V call is TRBV4-1, the J call TRBJ2-7, with D possibly TRBD1 on 7 matching bases. Sequencing ends 3 residues short of the CDR3 end; the germline J gene provides the rest. The ends were cut back, 1 base at V and 5 bases at J, with 12 bases in the middle. The CDR3 length is 14 residues. CDR1 and CDR2 from the germline V gene are MGHRA and YSYEKL.

Notes on this clone: Read sequence stops 3 residues before the CDR3 end, and the germline J gene provides the missing end. The chain is built from TRBV6-4 and TRBJ1-4; TRBD1 is a possible D gene (5 bases). Germline V gives CDR1 MRHNA, CDR2 SNTAGT. The CDR3 length is 14 residues. CDR3: CASSDGGYNSPLFF. The CDR3 bases that were read are TGTGCCAGCAGTGACGGGGGGTATAATTCACCA.

A word on this clone: From the germline J gene comes the end of the CDR3, since the read stops 3 residues before it. The genes are TRBV7-9 and TRBJ2-1, with TRBD2 identical over 7 bases. There are 15 residues in the CDR3. The germline V gene has CDR1 SEHNR and CDR2 FQNEAQ (reference sequence). V was clipped by 5 bases and J by 4 bases; unmatched bases: 8. Incomplete CDR3 DNA: TGTGCCAGCAGCCGGGCCGGCGGGAGTTACAATGAG. The encoded protein is CASSRAGGSYNE. The entire CDR3 is CASSRAGGSYNEQFF.

Remarks on this clone: The read terminates 3 residues before the CDR3 end, so the remaining end is supplied by the germline J gene. The chain uses TRBV2 and TRBJ2-7; TRBD2 matches at 13 bases. The CDR3 has 15 amino acids. Germline CDR1 and CDR2: SNHLY and FYNNEI. After removal of 8 bases from V and 3 bases from J, the junction contained 7 bases not matched to a gene. Partial CDR3 DNA: TGTGCCAGCCACCCTACTAGCGGGAGGGACTACGAG. Translating gives CASHPTSGRDYE. The entire CDR3 is CASHPTSGRDYEQYF.

A remark on this clone: The sequenced fragment ends 3 residues before the CDR3 boundary, so the rest is inferred from the germline J gene. The chain uses TRBV7-9 and TRBJ1-2; a possible D gene is TRBD1 (6 bases). The CDR3 spans 13 residues. Between the trimmed V and J ends, which lost 5 bases and 2 bases, there was a span of 9 bases. CDR1 SEHNR and CDR2 FQNEAQ come from the germline V gene (reference sequence). The CDR3 loop is CASSRGQNYGYTF. Partial CDR3 DNA: TGTGCCAGCAGCCGTGGACAGAACTATGGC.

As concerns this clone: The read halts 3 residues ahead of the CDR3 end, with the missing end drawn from the germline J gene. The chain uses TRBV7-2 and TRBJ2-1, with 7 bases identical to TRBD1. The CDR3 is 12 amino acids. The junction had 3 bases not matched to a gene; V was cut back by 7 bases and J by 6 bases. The germline V gene encodes CDR1 SGHTA and CDR2 FQGNSA. The CDR3 loop is CASTPGGNEQFF. CDR3 DNA, as far as it was read: TGTGCCAGCACCCCAGGGGGCAATGAG. Together with reference TRBV7-2 and TRBJ2-1, the CDR3 gives the full variable domain: GAGVSQSPSNKVTEKGKDVELRCDPISGHTALYWYRQSLGQGLEFLIYFQGNSAPDKSGLPSDRFSAERTGGSVSTLTIQRTQQEDSAVYLCASTPGGNEQFFGPGTRLTVL.

In regard to this clone: The read halts 3 residues ahead of the CDR3 end, with the missing end drawn from the germline J gene. The rearrangement links TRBV5-1 to TRBJ2-3; D is undetermined. CDR1 and CDR2 from the germline V gene are SGHRS and YFSETQ. Trimming cost V 2 bases and J 1 base, with 5 bases left between them. The CDR3 runs 13 residues. The CDR3 DNA, read in part, is TGCGCCAGCAGCTTAGAGGGCACAGATACG. It encodes CASSLEGTDT. The full-length CDR3 reads as CASSLEGTDTQYF. Supplemented by reference TRBV5-1 and TRBJ2-3, the full variable domain reads KAGVTQTPRYLIKTRGQQVTLSCSPISGHRSVSWYQQTPGQGLQFLFEYFSETQRNKGNFPGRFSGRQFSNSRSEMNVSTLELGDSALYLCASSLEGTDTQYFGPGTRLTVL.

As concerns this clone: The DNA ends 3 residues before the CDR3 does, and the rest of the CDR3 is filled in from the germline J gene. The chain recombines TRBV6-2 or TRBV6-3 with TRBJ2-3, with TRBD2 matching over 10 bases. The CDR3 consists of 16 residues. Germline CDR1 reads MNHEY; CDR2 reads SVGEGT. The junction had 6 bases not matched to a gene; V was cut back by 2 bases and J by 4 bases. The CDR3 spells CASSYGLAGDADTQYF. The sequenced part of the CDR3 DNA is TGTGCCAGCAGTTACGGGCTAGCGGGAGACGCAGATACG.

Concerning this clone: The sequence runs out 3 residues before the end of the CDR3; the remainder is reconstructed from the germline J gene. The chain has TRBV19 and TRBJ2-1; 7 bases are a match to TRBD2. Germline CDR1 is LNHDA and CDR2 is SQIVND (reference sequence). Germline trimming cut 0 bases from V and 4 bases from J; bases unmatched to any gene: 9. The CDR3 sequence is 17 residues long. The CDR3 region is CASSIDSSGTAYNEQFF. The sequenced part of the CDR3 DNA is TGTGCCAGTAGTATAGATTCCAGCGGGACCGCTTACAATGAG.

CDR3 bases read: TGTGCCAGCAGCTACCGACAGGTCGGGGAG. Protein: CASSYRQVGE. The whole CDR3 sequence reads CASSYRQVGELFF. The chain couples TRBV7-8 to TRBJ2-2; D perhaps matches TRBD1 (6 bases). The read is 3 residues too short to cover the CDR3 end, so that end is filled in from the germline J gene. Germline CDR1 reads SGHVS; CDR2 reads FQNEAQ. Trimming removed 4 bases from V and 7 bases from J, with 10 bases in between. The CDR3 spans 13 residues.

As for this clone: The read stops 3 residues short of the end of the CDR3; the missing end is completed from the germline J gene. The chain has TRBV19 and TRBJ1-5; 10 nucleotides agree with TRBD1. The CDR3 totals 16 residues. The V gene's germline CDR1 is LNHDA and CDR2 SQIVND (reference sequence). V dropped 6 bases and J dropped 7; count of bases not matched to a gene: 12. The CDR3 DNA, read in part, is TGTGCCAGTAGGCCAATCCGGGACAGGGGACAGCAGCCC. Translation gives CASRPIRDRGQQP. The entire CDR3 is CASRPIRDRGQQPQHF.

Worth noting for this clone: The CDR3 end falls 3 residues outside the read, so it is completed with the germline J gene. The J gene is TRBJ1-2, the V gene TRBV5-1; 7 nucleotides match TRBD1. The CDR3 runs 12 residues. The ends lost 7 bases at V and 6 bases at J; junction bases unmatched: 6. Germline CDR1 and CDR2: SGHRS and YFSETQ. The CDR3 sequence: CASGQGVDGYTF. The sequenced part of the CDR3 DNA is TGCGCCAGCGGGCAGGGGGTGGATGGC.

A note on this clone: The sequenced fragment ends 3 residues before the CDR3 boundary, so the rest is inferred from the germline J gene. This chain connects TRBV19 to TRBJ1-1, with D possibly being TRBD1 (5 bases). The CDR3 length is 12 residues. V lost 9 bases, J lost 4 bases, and 12 bases lay in between. Germline V gene data show CDR1 as LNHDA and CDR2 as SQIVND (reference sequence). The part of the CDR3 DNA that was read is TGTGCCAGCACCAGAGGGGCCACTGAA. Translated: CASTRGATE. The CDR3 in full is CASTRGATEAFF.

For this clone: The CDR3 end lies 3 residues beyond the end of the read and is filled in from the germline J gene. The gene calls are TRBV30 and TRBJ2-7, with D possibly matching TRBD1 (8 bases). V lost 5 bases and J lost 4, with 18 bases in between. There are 14 residues in the CDR3. CDR1 and CDR2 from the germline V gene are GTSNPN and SVGIG (reference sequence). Incomplete CDR3 DNA: TGTGCCTGGTCGCGGGGGACAGGCAGATACGAG. Translation: CAWSRGTGRYE. The whole CDR3 protein reads CAWSRGTGRYEQYF.

For this clone: The read falls 3 residues short of the CDR3 end, and the missing part is taken from the germline J gene. The chain carries TRBV4-1 and TRBJ2-7; 7 positions match TRBD2. The V and J ends lost 0 bases and 3 bases, in that order; junction bases with no gene match: 5. There are 15 residues in the CDR3. Germline V CDR1 and CDR2: MGHRA, YSYEKL. The CDR3 DNA, read in part, is TGCGCCAGCAGCCAAGAAGGGACGGGGGGCTACGAG. This translates into CASSQEGTGGYE. The entire CDR3 reads CASSQEGTGGYEQYF.

Note on this clone: From the germline J gene comes the end of the CDR3, since the read stops 3 residues before it. This chain links TRBV20-1 with TRBJ2-1, with 8 positions matching TRBD2. V was pared by 2 bases and J by 9 bases, with 12 bases of the junction left unmatched. Germline CDR1 is DFQATT and CDR2 is SNEGSKA (reference sequence). CDR3 length: 15 amino acids. This CDR3 is CSARRSSGSPREQFF. The CDR3 DNA, read in part, is TGCAGTGCTAGAAGGTCAAGCGGGAGTCCTCGTGAG.

On this clone: The sequenced fragment ends 3 residues before the CDR3 boundary, so the rest is inferred from the germline J gene. This chain links TRBV7-2 with TRBJ1-2; D not certain. Germline V gene lookup returns CDR1 SGHTA and CDR2 FQGNSA. This CDR3 has 14 residues. CDR3 residues: CASSLGVGVADYTF. The sequenced part of the CDR3 DNA is TGTGCCAGCAGCTTAGGTGTGGGAGTAGCGGAC.

A word on this clone: From the germline J gene comes the end of the CDR3, since the read stops 3 residues before it. The chain recombines TRBV28 with TRBJ2-3, with 7 bases fitting TRBD2. The CDR3 runs 16 residues. Germline V CDR1 and CDR2: MDHEN, SYDVKM. The junction had 11 bases not matched to a gene; V was cut back by 6 bases and J by 2 bases. CDR3 DNA (partial): TGTGCCAGCAGGGGGGGAGGGCGGTCGTTCACAGATACG. Residues: CASRGGGRSFTDT. The CDR3 reads in full as CASRGGGRSFTDTQYF.

As for this clone: The read comes to an end 3 residues before the CDR3 does, leaving the germline J gene to fill in the end. The chain recombines TRBV11-2 with TRBJ2-7; no definite D call. The CDR3 is 11 amino acids. Germline values: CDR1 SGHAT, CDR2 FQNNGV. The V gene lost 5 bases and the J gene lost 2 bases, with 4 bases spanning the gap. The CDR3 spells CASSHTYEQYF. The part of the CDR3 DNA that was read is TGTGCCAGCAGCCACACCTACGAG.

As regards this clone: With the read ending 3 residues before the CDR3 end, the germline J gene is used to fill in that end. This chain connects TRBV6-4 to TRBJ2-3; D possibly corresponds to TRBD2 (6 bases). The CDR3 is 15 residues long. With 8 bases removed from V and 0 bases from J, the gap between germline ends came to 15 bases. Germline loops: CDR1 MRHNA, CDR2 SNTAGT. CDR3 protein: CASSRTTSSTDTQYF. The sequenced part of the CDR3 DNA is TGTGCCAGCTCTCGGACTACCTCAAGCACAGATACG.

About this clone: One end of the junction varies from germline; a read error may be responsible. The CDR3 protein is CTSSLGGLLYEQYF. Incomplete CDR3 DNA: TGTACCAGCAGCTTAGGGGGACTTTTATACGAG. This chain connects TRBV7-9 to TRBJ2-7; D tentatively reads TRBD1 or TRBD2 (6 bases each). The CDR3 end falls 3 residues outside the read, so it is completed with the germline J gene. The CDR3 is 14 residues long. Germline values: CDR1 SEHNR, CDR2 FQNEAQ (reference sequence).

About this clone: The missing CDR3 end, 3 residues past where the read stops, is filled in from the germline J gene. This chain joins TRBV30 and TRBJ1-2; D might be TRBD1 (5 bases). The CDR3 sequence is 14 residues long. Looked up from germline, CDR1 is GTSNPN and CDR2 is SVGIG (reference sequence). The CDR3 region is CAWAGGLAGKDYTF. CDR3 DNA (partial): TGTGCCTGGGCGGGGGGACTAGCGGGAAAAGAC. Using reference TRBV30 and TRBJ1-2 for the parts outside the CDR3, the full variable domain is SQTIHQWPATLVQPVGSPLSLECTVEGTSNPNLYWYRQAAGRGLQLLFYSVGIGQISSEVPQNLSASRPQDRQFILSSKKLLLSDSGFYLCAWAGGLAGKDYTFGSGTRLTVV.

On this clone itself: The CDR3 end falls 3 residues outside the read, so it is completed with the germline J gene. The rearrangement uses TRBV6-7 and TRBJ2-1; weak D call: TRBD1 (6 bases). Being an ORF, TRBV6-7 has a function that is uncertain. Trimming removed 2 bases at V and 3 bases at J, with 20 bases between. CDR3 length equals 18 residues. The DNA read from the CDR3 is TGTGCCAGCAGTTACCCAACGTCAGGGGACCACCACTACAATGAG. Its translation is CASSYPTSGDHHYNE. From start to end, the CDR3 is CASSYPTSGDHHYNEQFF.

Details on this clone: Read data end 3 residues before the CDR3 end; the end is taken from the germline J gene. The V gene is TRBV11-2, the J gene TRBJ1-6, with 9 bases aligning to TRBD1. The CDR3 totals 15 residues. From germline, CDR1 is SGHAT and CDR2 FQNNGV. Trimming removed 4 bases from V and 12 bases from J; junction bases left unmatched: 10. CDR3 amino acids: CASSSGTGNSRPLHF. The covered CDR3 bases are TGTGCCAGCAGCTCCGGGACAGGGAACAGCAGACCC.